Given below is one T cell receptor (beta chain) in context. The antigen is undetermined. Germline lookup yields CDR1 SGHVS and CDR2 FNYEAQ. V shed 5 bases and J shed 4 bases, with 6 bases lying between them. The CDR3 covers 11 residues. This record comes from a study of identifying expanded T cells in peripheral blood. Healthy donors had no documented immune events, such as infections, while sampled. Study outcomes and limitations: Clone count variance between approximately 2-week samples rose with total template count. Over two and four weeks, about 15 and 19 clones changed, versus approximately 1.1 between replicates.

The protocol was immunoSEQ multiplex PCR, while the TCRdb copy is restricted to in-frame clones and leaves out a portion. The sample lists under 130,000 clones, about 89% occurring once. The TCR comes from a person aged 18 to 75 in good health. What was sequenced was blood. This chain uses TRBV7-6 with TRBJ2-7; D unresolved. The CDR3 region has the DNA TGTGCCAGCAGCCCGGGTTACGAGCAGTACTTC. It specifies CASSPGYEQYF.